This T cell receptor (beta chain) was documented in a study of tumor-infiltrating lymphocytes in primary liver carcinoma (dated by TCRdb to 2017 to 2019). In the study overall: Between November 2015 and March 2016, roughly 5 patients in China with histopathologically diagnosed primary liver carcinoma had their tumors surgically resected. Of the five patients, three men and two women aged 30 to 69 years, four had hepatocellular carcinoma and one had combined HCC and intrahepatic cholangiocarcinoma. The five patients had tumors staged T1-T3 N0M0, with maximum diameters ranging from about 4 to 11 cm. Samples yielded roughly 3.5 to 8 million productive TCRbeta reads; read depth did not differ significantly between tissue types. Across five regions of each liver tumor, along with adjacent normal tissue and blood, the study brought together TCRbeta repertoire sequencing, expression microarrays and whole-exome sequencing. A total of some 35 specimens from 5 patients underwent TCRbeta repertoire sequencing, comprising around 25 tumor regions, 5 adjacent noncancerous liver tissues and 5 peripheral blood samples. Technical replicate repertoires showed high reproducibility, with mean shared-clone rates about 0.91 and correlation coefficients above 0.95.

Starting from 500 to 650 ng total RNA, TCRbeta-specific cDNA was produced by reverse transcription with a constant-region primer and ProtoScript II reverse transcriptase. Three nested multiplex PCR rounds, following a slightly modified ARM-PCR procedure, were used to build the TCRbeta libraries. Sample barcodes and Illumina adapters were attached in a final 25-cycle PCR using Deep VentR polymerase. Before sequencing, amplicons of 200-500 bp were gel-purified using a QIAquick gel extraction kit. An Illumina HiSeq 2500 was used to sequence the TCRbeta amplicons with 250-bp paired-end reads. The original pipeline was this. Trimmomatic v0.33 was used to quality-trim the reads, and FLASH v1.2.11 was used to merge paired reads so that full CDR3 sequences could be recovered. V, D and J germline segments were assigned to the rearranged TCRbeta sequences by MiGEC v1.2.1b. Clonotype statistics, along with Shannon-Wiener diversity indices, were calculated using VDJtools v1.0.0. Except for diversity analysis, only each sample's 250 most abundant clonotypes were used in subsequent analyses to reduce sampling bias. The public reads were reanalyzed by TCRdb: fastp trimming at Q25, MiXCR alignment, in-frame beta chains only. Identical CDR3 protein sequences are pooled into one entry, listed with their most common genes and DNA. The authors' filters were not applied to this entry. This sample has fewer than 350,000 distinct CDR3 sequences in its table, and 65% of those were observed once. About 6% of the sample lies in the top ten.

General findings and caveats noted by the study authors: Repertoire overlap was higher between tumor regions (mean around 36%) than tumor-adjacent (17%) or tumor-blood (14%) pairs, consistent with antigen-driven expansion. Comparison of CD4+ and CD8+ T cell repertoires was precluded by the use of bulk unsorted samples. With just four or five patients in the study, the authors point out that the findings should be validated in a larger study. The top 250 clones made up a significantly larger repertoire fraction in tumors than in blood (p = 0.039). Because sequencing covered only the TCR beta chain and unpaired alpha chains were not captured, true repertoire diversity is likely underestimated.

For this clonotype: Its antigen target is currently unknown. Sequence at one end of the junction differs from germline and may be a read error.

RNA from unsorted whole blood was extracted with TRIzol reagent, and germline DNA was obtained with the DNeasy Blood & Tissue kit. At the time of sampling, the patients had chronic HBV infection and had not received any treatment. Before surgery, roughly 3.7 milliliters of peripheral blood were collected into K2EDTA tubes. The receptor comes from a man aged 40-49 years with primary liver carcinoma and hepatitis B virus infection. Source material: peripheral blood.

For the CDR3, the sequence is CASSLEEGLYNEQFF. The nucleotides are TGTGCCAGTAGCTTGGAAGAGGGTCTCTACAATGAGCAGTTCTTC. The chain couples TRBV11-2 to TRBJ2-1; the best D guess is TRBD2, with 5 bases matching. The germline V gene specifies SGHAT as CDR1 and FQNNGV as CDR2. There are 15 amino acids in the CDR3, from cysteine to phenylalanine inclusive. The retained sequence is limited to the CDR3, 45 bases, with the frame set at the first base.